These T cell receptor beta chains were read from a single sample in a study of type 1 regulatory T cells. TCRdb called the reads again in MiXCR, with one record for every CDR3 protein. The sample includes 60,000 to 75,000 distinct CDR3 sequences, roughly 20% of them seen just once. Antigens for these TCRs are unknown. Source material: cultured type 1 regulatory T (Tr1) cells, either the whole culture or a sorted fraction (not recorded which). The receptor set was obtained from a human donor in good health. Both conserved end residues are part of each CDR3. The order of the fields is D gene, CDR3 length, clone size, J gene, V gene, CDR3 DNA, CDR3 protein. The D gene is left open where the match is weak. Clone size is given for some rows only: seen once, a few or many times, or a class if the clone is expanded.

D: TRBD1; length: 15; size: few; J: TRBJ2-2; V: TRBV27; DNA: TGTGCCAGCAGTTTCCGGGACAGGGATATAGGGGAGCTGTTTTTT; CDR3: CASSFRDRDIGELFF
D: TRBD1; length: 15; size: few; J: TRBJ1-5; V: TRBV2; DNA: TGTGCCAGCAGTCGGACAGGGGGCAACAATCAGCCCCAGCATTTT; CDR3: CASSRTGGNNQPQHF
D: .; length: 13; size: few; J: TRBJ1-5; V: TRBV11-2; DNA: TGTGCCAGCAGCTTAGTAGGGCTTCAGCCCCAGCATTTT; CDR3: CASSLVGLQPQHF
D: .; length: 11; size: few; J: TRBJ2-3; V: TRBV10-3; DNA: TGTGCCATCGGTGGGGTGGATACGCAGTATTTT; CDR3: CAIGGVDTQYF
D: TRBD2; length: 15; size: .; J: TRBJ2-7; V: TRBV5-1; DNA: TGCGCCAGCAGCCCAACCCTAGCGGGCGGTTACGAGCAGTACTTC; CDR3: CASSPTLAGGYEQYF
D: TRBD1; length: 15; size: few; J: TRBJ1-6; V: TRBV6-1; DNA: TGTGCCAGCAGTGCAGCCGGACAGGGGGCATCACCCCTCCACTTT; CDR3: CASSAAGQGASPLHF
D: TRBD1; length: 15; size: .; J: TRBJ1-4; V: TRBV20-1; DNA: TGCAGTGCTAGGGGTTTGACAGGGGCTGAGGAAAAACTGTTTTTT; CDR3: CSARGLTGAEEKLFF
D: TRBD1; length: 15; size: few; J: TRBJ2-1; V: TRBV28; DNA: TGTGCCAGCAGTTCCGGACAGGGGATCAACAATGAGCAGTTCTTC; CDR3: CASSSGQGINNEQFF
D: .; length: 15; size: .; J: TRBJ2-2; V: TRBV4-3; DNA: TGCGCCAGCAGCCATGTGCGGATTAACACCGGGGAGCTGTTTTTT; CDR3: CASSHVRINTGELFF
D: .; length: 11; size: .; J: TRBJ2-7; V: TRBV5-1; DNA: TGCGCCAGCAGCGCCCACTACGAGCAGTACTTC; CDR3: CASSAHYEQYF
D: .; length: 14; size: .; J: TRBJ2-5; V: TRBV7-7; DNA: TGTGCTAGCAGCTTAGGGTTCGCGAAAGAGACCCAGTACTTC; CDR3: CASSLGFAKETQYF
D: .; length: 15; size: few; J: TRBJ2-1; V: TRBV10-3; DNA: TGTGCCATCAGTGAGTCTGGCAGTTCCTACAATGAGCAGTTCTTC; CDR3: CAISESGSSYNEQFF
D: TRBD1; length: 16; size: few; J: TRBJ2-6; V: TRBV27; DNA: TGTGCCAGCAGAATTAACAGGGGCTCTGGGGCCAACGTCCTGACTTTC; CDR3: CASRINRGSGANVLTF
D: TRBD2; length: 13; size: .; J: TRBJ2-5; V: TRBV20-1; DNA: TGCAGTGAAAGGACTAGCGGACAAGAGACCCAGTACTTC; CDR3: CSERTSGQETQYF
D: .; length: 13; size: few; J: TRBJ1-1; V: TRBV5-1; DNA: TGCGCCAGCAGTCTTCGACCGAACACTGAAGCTTTCTTT; CDR3: CASSLRPNTEAFF
D: .; length: 14; size: few; J: TRBJ1-1; V: TRBV5-1; DNA: TGCGCCAGCAGCTTGACACACCTGAACACTGAAGCTTTCTTT; CDR3: CASSLTHLNTEAFF
D: .; length: 14; size: many; J: TRBJ2-2; V: TRBV5-6; DNA: TGTGCCAGCAGTCCTAAATTGGGGGCCGGGGAGCTGTTTTTT; CDR3: CASSPKLGAGELFF
D: .; length: 16; size: .; J: TRBJ1-5; V: TRBV7-8; DNA: TGTGCCAGCAGCTTAGAGGGCAGGGGAGGAAGTCAGCCCCAGCATTTT; CDR3: CASSLEGRGGSQPQHF
D: .; length: 16; size: .; J: TRBJ2-2; V: TRBV7-9; DNA: TGTGCCAGCAGCCCATCGTCCTGGGCGAACACCGGGGAGCTGTTTTTT; CDR3: CASSPSSWANTGELFF
D: .; length: 13; size: .; J: TRBJ2-1; V: TRBV20-1; DNA: TGCAGTGCGGGACGGGGGCGAAGGAATGAGCAGTTCTTC; CDR3: CSAGRGRRNEQFF
D: .; length: 14; size: .; J: TRBJ1-4; V: TRBV20-1; DNA: TGCAGTGCCAGGACGGGTCCCGGCGTCGAAAAACTGTTTTTT; CDR3: CSARTGPGVEKLFF